These 14 T cell receptor beta chains originate from one sample sequenced in a study of cytomegalovirus exposure and HLA in healthy donors. The protocol was immunoSEQ multiplex PCR, while the TCRdb copy is restricted to in-frame clones and leaves out a portion. The sample consists of around 200,000 clones, 80% to 90% of them appearing once. The sample comprised PBMCs. These receptors were collected from a woman aged 25 to 39 in good health and CMV-seronegative.

This clone has more than one count but fewer than ten. CDR3 DNA sequence: TGTGCCAGCAACGACGGAGGGAATCAGCCCCAGCATTTT. This sequence encodes CASNDGGNQPQHF. The rearrangement joins TRBV2 to TRBJ1-5; D unclear. The CDR3 is 13 amino acids. V lost 7 bases and J lost 4, with 11 bases in between. Germline CDR1 and CDR2: SNHLY and FYNNEI. The whole variable domain, filled in from reference TRBV2 and TRBJ1-5, reads EPEVTQTPSHQVTQMGQEVILRCVPISNHLYFYWYRQILGQKVEFLVSFYNNEISEKSEIFDDQFSVERPDGSNFTLKIRSTKLEDSAMYFCASNDGGNQPQHFGDGTRLSIL.

This clone was recorded once. The gene calls are TRBV5-1 and TRBJ2-7, with 13 nucleotides matching TRBD2. The CDR3 is 17 residues long. Germline-derived CDR1 and CDR2 are SGHRS and YFSETQ. Trimming at V came to 4 bases and at J to 4 bases, leaving 11 bases not matched to a gene. CDR3 in DNA: TGCGCCAGCAGCGTCGAGACTAGCGGGGGGTCTTTTTACGAGCAGTACTTC. Its protein is CASSVETSGGSFYEQYF.

This chain connects TRBV5-1 to TRBJ1-2; D is uncertain. The V gene's germline CDR1 is SGHRS and CDR2 YFSETQ. The CDR3 covers 13 residues. V was trimmed by 1 base and J by 1 base, leaving 5 bases between them. CDR3 nucleotides: TGCGCCAGCAGCTTGCAGGATAACTATGGCTACACCTTC. This encodes CASSLQDNYGYTF.

The rearrangement uses TRBV28 and TRBJ1-4, with 10 bases lining up with TRBD1. The CDR3 has 15 residues. The V and J ends lost 3 bases and 7 bases, in that order; junction bases with no gene match: 5. CDR1 is MDHEN, CDR2 SYDVKM, per germline. CDR3 sequence: CASSFRDRGREKLFF. In DNA, the CDR3 is TGTGCCAGCAGTTTCCGGGACAGGGGACGTGAAAAACTGTTTTTT. The full variable domain, completed using reference TRBV28 and TRBJ1-4, is DVKVTQSSRYLVKRTGEKVFLECVQDMDHENMFWYRQDPGLGLRLIYFSYDVKMKEKGDIPEGYSVSREKKERFSLILESASTNQTSMYLCASSFRDRGREKLFFGSGTQLSVL.

This clone has at least ten counts. CDR3 protein: CASSFLGTGVSGANVLTF. CDR3 bases: TGCGCCAGCAGCTTCCTCGGGACAGGCGTCTCTGGGGCCAACGTCCTGACTTTC. The rearrangement uses TRBV5-1 and TRBJ2-6; 8 nucleotides agree with TRBD1. The trim removed 2 bases at V and 0 bases at J, leaving 7 bases unmatched. The CDR3 consists of 18 residues. The V gene's germline CDR1 is SGHRS and CDR2 YFSETQ.

This clone was seen only once. J is TRBJ2-7 and V is TRBV6-5, with D possibly being TRBD2 (6 bases). The V end lost 0 bases, the J end lost 2 bases, and 11 bases lay between the germline ends. Germline CDR1 MNHEY, CDR2 SVGAGI. The CDR3 extends over 15 amino acids. The CDR3: CASSYSGPSAYEQYF. In DNA, the CDR3 is TGTGCCAGCAGTTACTCGGGGCCTAGCGCCTACGAGCAGTACTTC.

This chain joins TRBV5-1 and TRBJ2-7, with a tentative D call TRBD1 (6 bases). Germline values: CDR1 SGHRS, CDR2 YFSETQ. The CDR3 is 14 residues long. Deletions cut 3 bases from V and 0 bases from J, with 10 bases between. CDR3 amino acids: CASSWDTSSYEQYF. In DNA, the CDR3 is TGCGCCAGCAGCTGGGACACGAGCTCCTACGAGCAGTACTTC.

The V gene is TRBV27, the J gene TRBJ2-5, with 10 bases that match TRBD1. Germline-derived CDR1 and CDR2 are MNHEY and SMNVEV (reference sequence). V dropped 7 bases and J dropped 4; count of bases not matched to a gene: 3. This CDR3 spans 13 amino acids. The CDR3 sequence: CASKGQGIETQYF. CDR3 nucleotide sequence: TGTGCCAGCAAGGGACAGGGGATAGAGACCCAGTACTTC.

The V and J genes are TRBV2 and TRBJ1-5; 7 nucleotides align to TRBD1. The V and J ends lost 5 bases and 6 bases, in that order; junction bases with no gene match: 10. The CDR3 is 15 amino acids. The V gene's germline CDR1 is SNHLY and CDR2 FYNNEI. The CDR3 nucleotides read TGTGCCAGCAGTTGGGACAGTCTCGTCGGTCAGCCCCAGCATTTT. Its translation: CASSWDSLVGQPQHF. Filled out from reference TRBV2 and TRBJ1-5, the complete variable domain reads EPEVTQTPSHQVTQMGQEVILRCVPISNHLYFYWYRQILGQKVEFLVSFYNNEISEKSEIFDDQFSVERPDGSNFTLKIRSTKLEDSAMYFCASSWDSLVGQPQHFGDGTRLSIL.

In its sample, this clone was seen once. The chain couples TRBV6-5 to TRBJ2-7; D is perhaps TRBD2 (6 bases). Per germline, CDR1 MNHEY and CDR2 SVGAGI. V lost 4 bases and J lost 2, with 12 bases in between. The CDR3 length is 14 residues. CDR3 DNA sequence: TGTGCCAGCAGTTCCCCCGGGAGTCCCTACGAGCAGTACTTC. Its protein product is CASSSPGSPYEQYF.

V usage is TRBV18 and J usage is TRBJ2-7; 8 nucleotides align to TRBD1. Germline values: CDR1 KGHSH, CDR2 LQKENI. V dropped 3 bases and J dropped 0; count of bases not matched to a gene: 4. The CDR3 totals 15 residues. The CDR3 nucleotides read TGTGCCAGCTCACCCACAGGGGGTAGCTCCTACGAGCAGTACTTC. Amino acids: CASSPTGGSSYEQYF.

The CDR3 DNA follows: TGCGCCAGCAGCTTGTCCCCGCGCGACAATGAGCAGTTCTTC. Translation: CASSLSPRDNEQFF. The chain employs TRBV5-1 and TRBJ2-1; D not resolved. Trimming shortened V by 1 base and J by 5 bases, and 10 bases separated the two germline ends. Germline CDR1 SGHRS, CDR2 YFSETQ. This CDR3 has 14 amino acids.

The V gene is TRBV2, the J gene TRBJ1-5; the D is unclear. From germline, CDR1 is SNHLY and CDR2 FYNNEI. The germline V and J ends were trimmed by 5 bases and 1 base, with 21 bases remaining between them. This CDR3 comprises 18 residues. The CDR3 region has the DNA TGTGCCAGCAGTCGCGACACAACCGTTCTTTACAGCAATCAGCCCCAGCATTTT. It codes for CASSRDTTVLYSNQPQHF.

The CDR3 sequence is CASSPGNNYGYTF. The CDR3 DNA reads TGTGCCAGCTCCCCAGGGAATAACTATGGCTACACCTTC. This rearrangement joins TRBV11-2 to TRBJ1-2; weak D call: TRBD1 (5 bases). The ends were cut back, 8 bases at V and 1 base at J, with 11 bases in the middle. The CDR3 sequence is 13 residues long. Germline V CDR1 and CDR2: SGHAT, FQNNGV.